This TCR beta chain appears in the sequencing data of a study of T cell repertoires in cytomegalovirus infection. MiXCR, applied by TCRdb to the reads, yields one record per CDR3 protein. The sample shows about 160,000 distinct CDR3 sequences, about 20% of them seen only once. Remarks on this clonotype: Its antigen is unidentified.

The starting material was CD8+ T cells from cultured PBMCs, obtained from culture after CMV antigen stimulation. The TCR was taken from a human donor in good health (CMV status not recorded). Some clones in this sample may be carry-over from other donors' samples.

The CDR3 region is CASSLNQGYEQYF. CDR3 nucleotide sequence: TGTGCCAGCAGCTTAAATCAGGGTTACGAGCAGTACTTC. The rearrangement links TRBV7-2 to TRBJ2-7; a possible D gene is TRBD1 (5 bases). CDR1 is SGHTA and CDR2 is FQGNSA in the germline V gene. The CDR3 extends over 13 amino acids. V was clipped by 2 bases and J by 4 bases, with 9 bases between them.